This is a list of T cell receptor beta chains from one sample in a study of beta chain features in type 1 diabetes. Data came from immunoSEQ multiplex PCR; TCRdb stores just in-frame clones and leaves some out. This repertoire shows 200,000 to 250,000 clones, roughly 17% found once; its top ten account for roughly 0.08%. Sequencing was carried out using naive CD4+ T cells from blood. These receptors came from a man aged 30-40 years with type 1 diabetes. Both conserved end residues are part of each CDR3. The D gene is left open where the match is weak. Rows may omit the clone size; those that give it use once, few, many or a size class.

d_gene	v_gene	j_gene	abundance	CDR3aa	CDR3nt
-	TRBV29-1	TRBJ2-2	few	CSVGTANTGELFF	TGCAGCGTTGGGACAGCGAACACCGGGGAGCTGTTTTTT
TRBD2	TRBV5-1	TRBJ2-3	-	CASSLSRETDTQYF	TGCGCCAGCAGCTTGTCGCGGGAGACAGATACGCAGTATTTT
-	TRBV29-1	TRBJ2-7	few	CSVEDPRGQYF	TGCAGCGTTGAAGATCCCCGTGGGCAGTACTTC
-	TRBV4-1	TRBJ2-4	few	CASSQELAIQYF	TGCGCCAGCAGCCAAGAGTTAGCCATTCAGTACTTC
TRBD2	TRBV28	TRBJ2-7	-	CASSLREESKDF	TGTGCCAGCAGTCTACGGGAGGAATCGAAGGACTTC
-	TRBV4-3	TRBJ2-2	-	CASGWTTGLPGELFF	TGCGCCAGCGGTTGGACTACGGGATTACCCGGGGAGCTGTTTTTT
TRBD1	TRBV30	TRBJ2-6	-	CTETGTAFSGANVLTF	TGTACCGAAACCGGGACAGCCTTTTCTGGGGCCAACGTCCTGACTTTC
-	TRBV25-1	TRBJ2-4	few	CASSGIRGARDIQYF	TGTGCCAGCAGTGGAATCAGGGGCGCGAGGGACATTCAGTACTTC
-	TRBV25-1	TRBJ2-1	few	CASSESWGNEQFF	TGTGCCAGCAGTGAATCTTGGGGGAATGAGCAGTTCTTC
TRBD1	TRBV4-3	TRBJ2-5	-	CASSRTGVLVETQYF	TGCGCCAGCAGCCGGACAGGGGTTCTTGTGGAGACCCAGTACTTC
-	TRBV18	TRBJ2-4	-	CASSEQGPGYF	TGTGCCAGCTCAGAACAGGGCCCAGGGTACTTC
-	TRBV9	TRBJ2-4	-	CASSVGSENIQYF	TGTGCCAGCAGCGTAGGGTCCGAAAACATTCAGTACTTC
-	TRBV21-1	TRBJ2-7	few	CASSNGQGYEQYF	TGTGCCAGCAGCAACGGGCAGGGGTACGAGCAGTACTTC
-	TRBV7-9	TRBJ2-3	-	CASSLEWTDTQYF	TGTGCCAGCAGCTTAGAGTGGACAGATACGCAGTATTTT
TRBD1	TRBV28	TRBJ2-2	-	CASSRQGSTGELFF	TGTGCCAGCAGTCGACAGGGGAGCACCGGGGAGCTGTTTTTT
-	TRBV5-1	TRBJ2-7	-	CASSLGRASYEQYF	TGCGCCAGCAGCTTGGGCAGGGCGAGCTACGAGCAGTACTTC
-	TRBV30	TRBJ1-3	few	CAWSVQTVSGNTIYF	TGTGCCTGGAGTGTTCAGACGGTCTCTGGAAACACCATATATTTT
-	TRBV5-1	TRBJ2-7	-	CASSLISSYEQYF	TGCGCCAGCAGCTTGATTAGCTCCTACGAGCAGTACTTC
-	TRBV28	TRBJ2-5	-	CASRGSGETQYF	TGTGCCAGCAGGGGGAGTGGAGAGACCCAGTACTTC
-	TRBV29-1	TRBJ2-5	few	CSCRGRWETQYF	TGCAGCTGCCGGGGGCGTTGGGAGACCCAGTACTTC
TRBD1	TRBV29-1	TRBJ1-1	few	CSVYRGDTEAFF	TGCAGCGTTTACAGGGGAGACACTGAAGCTTTCTTT
-	TRBV5-1	TRBJ2-2	few	CASKEQALNTGELFF	TGCGCCAGCAAAGAACAGGCCCTGAACACCGGGGAGCTGTTTTTT
-	TRBV20-1	TRBJ2-5	few	CSPLLWDQYF	TGCAGTCCCCTCCTGTGGGACCAGTACTTC
TRBD1	TRBV7-9	TRBJ1-1	-	CASSLGQGNTEAFF	TGTGCCAGCAGCCTAGGACAGGGGAACACTGAAGCTTTCTTT
-	TRBV6-5	TRBJ1-5	-	CASSRMGVTNQPQHF	TGTGCCAGCAGCCGCATGGGGGTGACCAATCAGCCCCAGCATTTT
-	TRBV5-4	TRBJ2-1	-	CASSLVGPESEQFF	TGTGCCAGCAGCTTGGTCGGCCCTGAGAGTGAGCAGTTCTTC
-	TRBV18	TRBJ2-7	-	CASSPPRDAPEQYF	TGTGCCAGCTCACCACCGCGGGATGCCCCTGAGCAGTACTTC
-	TRBV6-1	TRBJ1-1	-	CASSVLGVTEAFF	TGTGCCAGCAGTGTTCTCGGTGTAACTGAAGCTTTCTTT
-	TRBV2	TRBJ2-2	-	CASSSIANTGELFF	TGTGCCAGCTCCTCTATAGCTAACACCGGGGAGCTGTTTTTT
-	TRBV9	TRBJ2-2	-	CASSPRDTYTGELFF	TGTGCCAGCAGCCCCCGGGACACCTACACCGGGGAGCTGTTTTTT
-	TRBV30	TRBJ2-7	-	CAWSPHAGGYEQYF	TGTGCCTGGAGTCCCCATGCGGGCGGCTACGAGCAGTACTTC
-	TRBV6-6	TRBJ2-5	-	CASGQTQETQYF	TGTGCCAGCGGTCAGACCCAAGAGACCCAGTACTTC
-	TRBV7-9	TRBJ2-7	-	CASSFVLGRNYEQYF	TGTGCCAGCAGCTTTGTACTCGGCAGAAACTACGAGCAGTACTTC
-	TRBV7-9	TRBJ2-1	-	CASSPPGLPYNEQFF	TGTGCCAGCAGTCCACCGGGACTCCCCTACAATGAGCAGTTCTTC
-	TRBV28	TRBJ2-7	few	CASTQGGFYEQYF	TGTGCCAGCACCCAGGGGGGGTTCTACGAGCAGTACTTC
TRBD2	TRBV25-1	TRBJ2-5	-	CASTISGRAGETQYF	TGTGCCAGCACAATTAGCGGGAGGGCCGGAGAGACCCAGTACTTC
-	TRBV21-1	TRBJ2-1	-	CATPTGTSVPEGEQFF	TGTGCCACGCCAACCGGGACTAGCGTCCCAGAGGGTGAGCAGTTCTTC